Listed here is a single T cell receptor beta chain. The antigen is unknown. Patients had CD4+ T-LGLL, from Padova, Helsinki and Shinshu. The data belong to a study of STAT5B mutations in CD4+ large granular lymphocyte leukemia. General study results and limits: Of heterogeneous patient samples, only 6 CD4-sorted ones were compared for clonality. 8/27 top patient clones versus 2/35 control clones were TRBV06-family.

CDR3 length equals 18 residues. V lost 2 bases to trimming and J lost 0 bases, with 15 bases between them. Original methodology: Putative leukemic clones, approximately 60 in all, each exceeded 5% of the repertoire. Repertoires were generated with immunoSEQ multiplex PCR, while TCRdb's copy carries only in-frame clones and drops some. V and J calls and clone size are copied from that table; D and trimming were computed from the DNA. The sample holds around 4,200 clones, roughly 71% seen once. This chain links TRBV5-3 with TRBJ1-6, with D uncertain. TRBV5-3 is an ORF; its function is uncertain. The sample was PBMCs. The receptor's source is a man between 60 and 75 years old with CD4+ T-cell large granular lymphocyte leukemia. The CDR3 spells CARSLAGCRCSYNSPLHF. For the CDR3, the DNA is TGTGCCAGAAGCTTAGCTGGGTGCAGGTGCTCCTATAATTCACCCCTCCACTTT.